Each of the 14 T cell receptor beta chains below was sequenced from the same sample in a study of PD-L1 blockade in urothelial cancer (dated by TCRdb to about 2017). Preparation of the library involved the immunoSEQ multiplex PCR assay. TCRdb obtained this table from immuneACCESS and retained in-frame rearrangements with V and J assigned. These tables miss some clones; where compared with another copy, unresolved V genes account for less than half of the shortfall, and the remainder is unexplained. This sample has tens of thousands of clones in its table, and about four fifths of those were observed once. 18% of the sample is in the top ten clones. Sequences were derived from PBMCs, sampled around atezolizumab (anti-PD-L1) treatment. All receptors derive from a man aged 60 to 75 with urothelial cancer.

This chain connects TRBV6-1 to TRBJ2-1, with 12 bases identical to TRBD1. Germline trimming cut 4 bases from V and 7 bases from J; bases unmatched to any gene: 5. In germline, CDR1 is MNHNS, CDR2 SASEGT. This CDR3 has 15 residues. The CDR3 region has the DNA TGTGCCAGCAGTGCAGGGACAGGGGGCTTGAATGAGCAGTTCTTC. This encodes CASSAGTGGLNEQFF.

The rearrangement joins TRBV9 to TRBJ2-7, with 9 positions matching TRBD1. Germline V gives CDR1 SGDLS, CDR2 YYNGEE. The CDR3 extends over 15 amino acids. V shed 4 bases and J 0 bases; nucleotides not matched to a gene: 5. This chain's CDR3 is CASSLGTGSSYEQYF. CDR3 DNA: TGTGCCAGCAGCCTCGGGACAGGGAGCTCCTACGAGCAGTACTTC.

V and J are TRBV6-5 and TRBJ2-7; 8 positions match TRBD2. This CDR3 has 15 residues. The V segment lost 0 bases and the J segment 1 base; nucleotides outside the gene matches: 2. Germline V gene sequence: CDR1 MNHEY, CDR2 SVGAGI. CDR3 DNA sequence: TGTGCCAGCAGTTACTCAGCGGGGGAGTCCTACGAGCAGTACTTC. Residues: CASSYSAGESYEQYF.

The CDR3 sequence is CASSWDRLNYGYTF. The DNA for the CDR3 is TGTGCCAGCAGTTGGGACAGACTAAACTATGGCTACACCTTC. The genes are TRBV28 and TRBJ1-2, with 7 bases identical to TRBD1. The germline gives CDR1 MDHEN, CDR2 SYDVKM. With V trimmed by 4 bases and J by 2 bases, 4 bases remained unmatched. The CDR3 loop spans 14 amino acids.

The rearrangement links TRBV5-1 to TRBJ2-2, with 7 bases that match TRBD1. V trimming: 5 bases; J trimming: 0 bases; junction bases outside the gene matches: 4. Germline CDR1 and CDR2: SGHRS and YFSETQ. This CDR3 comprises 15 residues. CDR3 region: CASRPGQANTGELFF. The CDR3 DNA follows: TGCGCCAGCAGACCCGGACAGGCGAACACCGGGGAGCTGTTTTTT.

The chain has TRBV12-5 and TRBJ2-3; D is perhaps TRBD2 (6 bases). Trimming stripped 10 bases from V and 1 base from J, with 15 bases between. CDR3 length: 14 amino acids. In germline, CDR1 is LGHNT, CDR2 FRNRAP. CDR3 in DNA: TGTGCTACAGGGACGGGGGACGGCACAGATACGCAGTATTTT. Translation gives CATGTGDGTDTQYF. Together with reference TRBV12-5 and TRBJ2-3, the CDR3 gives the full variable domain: DARVTQTPRHKVTEMGQEVTMRCQPILGHNTVFWYRQTMMQGLELLAYFRNRAPLDDSGMPKDRFSAEMPDATLATLKIQPSEPRDSAVYFCATGTGDGTDTQYFGPGTRLTVL.

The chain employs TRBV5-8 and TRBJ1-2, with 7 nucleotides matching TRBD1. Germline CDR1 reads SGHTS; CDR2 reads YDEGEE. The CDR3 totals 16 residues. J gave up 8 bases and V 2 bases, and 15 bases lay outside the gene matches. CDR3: CASSLEGQLSMVGYTF. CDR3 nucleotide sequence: TGTGCCAGCAGCTTAGAGGGACAGCTTTCTATGGTGGGCTACACCTTC.

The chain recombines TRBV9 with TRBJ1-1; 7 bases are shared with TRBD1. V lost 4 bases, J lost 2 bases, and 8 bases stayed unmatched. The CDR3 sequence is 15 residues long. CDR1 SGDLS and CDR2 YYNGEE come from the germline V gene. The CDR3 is CASSPRDSPNTEAFF. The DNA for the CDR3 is TGTGCCAGCAGCCCCCGGGACAGCCCAAACACTGAAGCTTTCTTT.

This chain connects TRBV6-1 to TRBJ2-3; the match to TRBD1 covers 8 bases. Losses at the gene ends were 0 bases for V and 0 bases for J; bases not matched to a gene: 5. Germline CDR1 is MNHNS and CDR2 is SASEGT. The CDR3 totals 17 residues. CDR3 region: CASSEAGTGLSTDTQYF. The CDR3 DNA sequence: TGTGCCAGCAGTGAAGCAGGGACAGGCCTGAGCACAGATACGCAGTATTTT.

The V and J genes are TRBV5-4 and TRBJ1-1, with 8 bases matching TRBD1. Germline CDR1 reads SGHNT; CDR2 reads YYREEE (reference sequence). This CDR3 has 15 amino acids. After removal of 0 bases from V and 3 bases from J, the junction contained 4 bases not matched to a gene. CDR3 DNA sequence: TGTGCCAGCAGCTTGGTCCAGGGGGCGGACACTGAAGCTTTCTTT. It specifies CASSLVQGADTEAFF.

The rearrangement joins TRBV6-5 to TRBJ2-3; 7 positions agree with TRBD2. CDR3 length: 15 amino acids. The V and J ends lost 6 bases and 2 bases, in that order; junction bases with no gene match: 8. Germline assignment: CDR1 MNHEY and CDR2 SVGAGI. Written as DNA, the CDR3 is TGTGCCAGCAGCAAAGAAGCGGGGATCACAGATACGCAGTATTTT. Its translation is CASSKEAGITDTQYF.

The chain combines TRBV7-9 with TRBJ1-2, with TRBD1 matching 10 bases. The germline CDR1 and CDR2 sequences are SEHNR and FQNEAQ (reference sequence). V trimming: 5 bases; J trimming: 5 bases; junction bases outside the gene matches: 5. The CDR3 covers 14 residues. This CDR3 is CASSARTGGYGYTF. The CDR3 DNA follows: TGTGCCAGCAGCGCCCGGACAGGGGGTTATGGCTACACCTTC. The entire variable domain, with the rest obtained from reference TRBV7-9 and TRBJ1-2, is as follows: DTGVSQNPRHKITKRGQNVTFRCDPISEHNRLYWYRQTLGQGPEFLTYFQNEAQLEKSRLLSDRFSAERPKGSFSTLEIQRTEQGDSAMYLCASSARTGGYGYTFGSGTRLTVV.

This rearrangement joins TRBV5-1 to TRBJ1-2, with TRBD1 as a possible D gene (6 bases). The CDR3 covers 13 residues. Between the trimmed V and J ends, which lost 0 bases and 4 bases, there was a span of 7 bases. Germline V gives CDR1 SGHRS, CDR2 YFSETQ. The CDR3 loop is CASSLEDSYGYTF. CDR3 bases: TGCGCCAGCAGCTTGGAGGACAGCTATGGCTACACCTTC.

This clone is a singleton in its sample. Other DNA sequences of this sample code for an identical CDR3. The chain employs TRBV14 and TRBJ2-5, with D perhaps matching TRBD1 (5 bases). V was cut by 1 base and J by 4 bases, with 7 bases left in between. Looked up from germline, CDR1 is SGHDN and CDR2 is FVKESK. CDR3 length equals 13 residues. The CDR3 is CASSQVRGETQYF. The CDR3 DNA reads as TGTGCCAGCAGCCAAGTAAGGGGAGAGACCCAGTACTTC.